This is a list of T cell receptor beta chains from one sample in a study of T cell changes during pregnancy in multiple sclerosis. Clones were sequenced by immunoSEQ multiplex PCR, and TCRdb holds only the in-frame ones, with some missing. The table records roughly 61,000 clones, 75% to 90% of them present only once. The sequences come from peripheral blood, collected in the first trimester of pregnancy. These receptors all come from a female donor in good health, enrolled as a control in a pregnancy study. The CDR3 runs from the conserved cysteine through the conserved F or W. The D gene is left open where the match is weak. Rows give clone size only sometimes, using once, few, many, or a class for an expanded clone.

V	length	size	J	D	DNA	CDR3
TRBV4-1	22	.	TRBJ2-1	TRBD2	TGCGCCAGCAGCCAAGGGGGTAGCCTGCCCGGGGTACTAGCGGGGCGCCGGGATGAGCAGTTCTTC	CASSQGGSLPGVLAGRRDEQFF
TRBV11-3	15	once	TRBJ2-6	.	TGTGCCAGCAGCACAGGGATCTCTGGGGCCAACGTCCTGACTTTC	CASSTGISGANVLTF
TRBV6-4	15	.	TRBJ2-3	TRBD2	TGTGCCAGCAGTGTGGCCTTGGGAGGGGCCGATACGCAGTATTTT	CASSVALGGADTQYF
TRBV5-1	16	.	TRBJ2-5	TRBD1	TGCGCCAGCAGCTTGTCAGCAGGGGGCTTTCAAGAGACCCAGTACTTC	CASSLSAGGFQETQYF
TRBV30	12	.	TRBJ1-2	.	TGTGCCTGGAGTGTACTTAACTATGGCTACACCTTC	CAWSVLNYGYTF
TRBV6-1	14	.	TRBJ2-2	.	TGTGCCAGCAGTCAGGACACTAACACCGGGGAGCTGTTTTTT	CASSQDTNTGELFF
TRBV11-2	15	once	TRBJ2-7	TRBD2	TGTGCCAGCAGCTCCACCCTAGCGGGATCCTACGAGCAGTACTTC	CASSSTLAGSYEQYF
TRBV7-3	16	once	TRBJ2-3	TRBD2	TGTGCCAGCAGCTCGGGACTAGCGGGGGTGAGAGATACGCAGTATTTT	CASSSGLAGVRDTQYF
TRBV6-1	14	.	TRBJ2-3	TRBD2	TGTGCCGGGAAACTAGCGGGGGGCACAGATACGCAGTATTTT	CAGKLAGGTDTQYF
TRBV2	16	.	TRBJ1-1	.	TGTGCCAGCAGTCGGTTGCGGCAGACTTTGAACACTGAAGCTTTCTTT	CASSRLRQTLNTEAFF
TRBV7-2	18	.	TRBJ2-3	TRBD2	TGTGCCAGCAGCCGACCACGTAGCGGGGGGGCCCGTTCAGATACGCAGTATTTT	CASSRPRSGGARSDTQYF
TRBV30	14	.	TRBJ2-7	.	TGTGCCTGGAGTGTCGGCAGGCTCTCCTACGAGCAGTACTTC	CAWSVGRLSYEQYF
TRBV13	15	.	TRBJ2-7	TRBD1	TGTGCCAGCAGCATCCGGGACAGGGGTGTCCACGAGCAGTACTTC	CASSIRDRGVHEQYF
TRBV6-4	14	few	TRBJ1-1	TRBD1	TGTGCCAGCAGTCCAGACCGGACAGGAGTGAGAGCTTTCTTT	CASSPDRTGVRAFF
TRBV30	12	.	TRBJ1-1	.	TGTGCCTGGGGGGCCCTGAACACTGAAGCTTTCTTT	CAWGALNTEAFF
TRBV14	12	.	TRBJ1-1	.	TGTGCCAGCAGCCACTTGAACACTGAAGCTTTCTTT	CASSHLNTEAFF
TRBV7-9	16	.	TRBJ1-4	.	TGTGCCAGCAGCTTGGGACATCCTCTAACTAATGAAAAACTGTTTTTT	CASSLGHPLTNEKLFF
TRBV30	11	few	TRBJ1-1	.	TGTGCCTGGGCGGCAGGGGCTGAAGCTTTCTTT	CAWAAGAEAFF
TRBV27	14	.	TRBJ2-7	TRBD1	TGTGCCAGCAGTCCGACAATGACAGGGAGCGAGCAGTACTTC	CASSPTMTGSEQYF
TRBV4-3	15	.	TRBJ1-2	.	TGCGCCAGCAGCCAAGATGCCCAGGGGTCCTATGGCTACACCTTC	CASSQDAQGSYGYTF
TRBV5-6	14	.	TRBJ2-7	.	TGTGCCAGCAGCTTCGGGGGGCCCTCCTACGAGCAGTACTTC	CASSFGGPSYEQYF
TRBV5-1	16	.	TRBJ2-3	.	TGCGCCAGCAGCCCGAACCCACAGGGTCCATCAGATACGCAGTATTTT	CASSPNPQGPSDTQYF
TRBV6-5	14	.	TRBJ1-1	.	TGTGCCAGCTGTCCCGCACGAGCGAACACTGAAGCTTTCTTT	CASCPARANTEAFF
TRBV7-6	14	.	TRBJ2-7	TRBD1	TGTGCCAGCAGCCAAGGGGGCGCTGGATACGAGCAGTACTTC	CASSQGGAGYEQYF
TRBV10-3	18	.	TRBJ2-3	TRBD2	TGTGCCATCAGTGCGCAAGCGGGGGCTACGTCTAGCACAGATACGCAGTATTTT	CAISAQAGATSSTDTQYF
TRBV5-1	12	.	TRBJ1-2	TRBD1	TGCGCCAGCCAAGGGACAGGGAATGGCTACACCTTC	CASQGTGNGYTF